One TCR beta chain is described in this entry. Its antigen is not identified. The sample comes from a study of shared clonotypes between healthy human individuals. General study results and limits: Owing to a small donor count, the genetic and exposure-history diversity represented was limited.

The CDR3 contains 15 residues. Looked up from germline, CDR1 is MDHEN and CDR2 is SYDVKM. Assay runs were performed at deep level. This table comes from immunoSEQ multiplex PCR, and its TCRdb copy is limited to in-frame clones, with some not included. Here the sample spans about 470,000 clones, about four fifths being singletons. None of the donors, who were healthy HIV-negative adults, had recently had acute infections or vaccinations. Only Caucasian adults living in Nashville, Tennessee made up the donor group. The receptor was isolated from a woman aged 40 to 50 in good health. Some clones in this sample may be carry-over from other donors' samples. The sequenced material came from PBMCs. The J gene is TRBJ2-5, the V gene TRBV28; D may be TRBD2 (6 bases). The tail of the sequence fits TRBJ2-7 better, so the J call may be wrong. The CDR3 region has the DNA TGTGCCAGCAGCCGCCGCTACGGGAGCCCCTACGAGCAGTACTTC. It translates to CASSRRYGSPYEQYF.